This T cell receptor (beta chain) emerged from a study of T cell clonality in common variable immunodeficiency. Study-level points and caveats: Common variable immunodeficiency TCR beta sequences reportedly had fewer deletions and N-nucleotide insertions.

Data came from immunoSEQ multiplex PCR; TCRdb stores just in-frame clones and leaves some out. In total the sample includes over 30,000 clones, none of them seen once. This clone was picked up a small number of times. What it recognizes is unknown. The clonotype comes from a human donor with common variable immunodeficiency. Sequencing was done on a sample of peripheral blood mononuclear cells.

The covered CDR3 bases are TGTGCCAGCAGCTCTGTCTTAGCGGGAGCGTCCGGTGAG. Its protein is CASSSVLAGASGE. The full CDR3 is CASSSVLAGASGEQFF. The genes are TRBV7-6 and TRBJ2-1; the match to TRBD2 covers 9 bases. The read is 3 residues too short to cover the CDR3 end, so that end is filled in from the germline J gene. The CDR3 is 16 residues long. The V gene's germline CDR1 is SGHVS and CDR2 FNYEAQ. Trimming removed 4 bases from V and 9 bases from J; junction bases left unmatched: 13. The complete variable domain, with remaining parts taken from reference TRBV7-6 and TRBJ2-1, reads GAGVSQSPRYKVTKRGQDVALRCDPISGHVSLYWYRQALGQGPEFLTYFNYEAQQDKSGLPNDRFSAERPEGSISTLTIQRTEQRDSAMYRCASSSVLAGASGEQFFGPGTRLTVL.